A single sample is the source of the 10 T cell receptor beta chains below, sequenced in a study of HIV-infected patients and healthy controls. Around 0.5 ug RNA was reverse transcribed with alpha and beta constant-region primers. Using multiplexing indices, alpha and beta chain libraries were generated apart by chain-specific third strand synthesis. TCRdb passed the 5' RACE reads through MiXCR, listing each CDR3 protein once. The repertoire holds roughly 22,000 distinct CDR3 sequences, with 8% to 10% as singletons. Whole blood was used without fractionation, so all unsorted peripheral T cells were included. Sequencing input: blood. These receptors were taken from an adult in good health.

Ten or more counts support this clonotype. The chain combines TRBV6-5 with TRBJ1-5; D is uncertain. CDR3 size: 15 residues. Germline CDR1 and CDR2: MNHEY and SVGAGI. The V gene lost 5 bases and the J gene lost 2 bases, with 13 bases spanning the gap. This CDR3 is CASSARWDGNQPQHF. CDR3 DNA: TGTGCCAGCAGTGCCCGGTGGGATGGCAATCAGCCCCAGCATTTT.

In its sample, this clonotype was seen many times. The chain is built from TRBV20-1 and TRBJ1-5, with a tentative D call TRBD1 (5 bases). CDR3 size: 14 residues. Germline CDR1 and CDR2: DFQATT and SNEGSKA (reference sequence). Trimming cost V 0 bases and J 0 bases, with 6 bases left between them. For the CDR3, the DNA is TGCAGTGCTAGAGAGGGGCGTAGCAATCAGCCCCAGCATTTT. Its protein product is CSAREGRSNQPQHF.

J is TRBJ1-4 and V is TRBV12-3 or TRBV12-4, with D unresolved. Trimming pared 3 bases from V and 0 bases from J, leaving 5 bases between. There are 14 residues in the CDR3. The CDR3 bases are TGTGCCAGCAGTTTGGGAGCAACTAATGAAAAACTGTTTTTT. Encoded protein: CASSLGATNEKLFF.

This clonotype was counted at least ten times. V and J are TRBV5-6 and TRBJ1-5, with a tentative D call TRBD1 (5 bases). The germline V gene has CDR1 SGHDT and CDR2 YYEEEE. This CDR3 comprises 12 residues. The germline V and J ends were trimmed by 4 bases and 6 bases, with 8 bases remaining between them. Written as DNA, the CDR3 is TGTGCCAGCAGCGTCAGGGCTCAGCCCCAGCATTTT. Amino acid sequence: CASSVRAQPQHF.

This clonotype was seen at least ten times. The chain carries TRBV12-3 or TRBV12-4 and TRBJ2-3; D is ambiguous. Trimming removed 0 bases from V and 11 bases from J, with 15 bases in between. The CDR3 loop spans 14 amino acids. The CDR3 sequence: CASSLALTQPRQYF. In nucleotides, the CDR3 is TGTGCCAGCAGTTTAGCGCTAACCCAGCCCAGGCAGTATTTT.

This clonotype has a count of ten or more. V usage is TRBV5-4 and J usage is TRBJ2-2; TRBD1 matches 9 bases. V trimming: 4 bases; J trimming: 4 bases; junction bases outside the gene matches: 5. The CDR3 is 15 residues long. In germline, CDR1 is SGHNT, CDR2 YYREEE (reference sequence). DNA for the CDR3: TGTGCCAGCAGCCCTGACAGGGGGGTCACCGGGGAGCTGTTTTTT. Translated, it gives CASSPDRGVTGELFF.

There are many counts of this clonotype. This chain connects TRBV7-9 to TRBJ2-7; the match to TRBD2 covers 14 bases. The V gene's germline CDR1 is SEHNR and CDR2 FQNEAQ (reference sequence). CDR3 size: 15 residues. Trimming at V came to 5 bases and at J to 7 bases, leaving 7 bases not matched to a gene. This chain's CDR3 is CASSPWTSGGREQYF. For the CDR3, the DNA is TGTGCCAGCAGCCCGTGGACTAGCGGGGGGCGGGAGCAGTACTTC.

The chain employs TRBV7-2 and TRBJ1-5; TRBD1 might be the D (5 bases). CDR3 length: 15 residues. V lost 5 bases to trimming and J lost 1 base, with 12 bases between them. Looked up from germline, CDR1 is SGHTA and CDR2 is FQGNSA. CDR3 sequence: CASSRTPGSNQPQHF. Written as DNA, the CDR3 is TGTGCCAGCAGCCGGACCCCAGGGAGCAATCAGCCCCAGCATTTT.

The chain uses TRBV19 and TRBJ2-2; the D gene is possibly TRBD2 (6 bases). CDR3 length: 16 residues. V lost 7 bases and J lost 0, with 15 bases in between. CDR1 and CDR2 (germline): LNHDA, SQIVND (reference sequence). CDR3 loop: CASILGGLTNTGELFF. The CDR3 bases are TGTGCCAGTATCCTCGGGGGTTTAACGAACACCGGGGAGCTGTTTTTT.

This clonotype was picked up many times. The chain combines TRBV5-1 with TRBJ2-5; TRBD1 is a possible D gene (6 bases). The CDR3 contains 15 residues. From germline, CDR1 is SGHRS and CDR2 YFSETQ. The V end lost 4 bases, the J end lost 1 base, and 14 bases lay between the germline ends. CDR3 residues: CASSRNTGSQETQYF. CDR3 nucleotides: TGCGCCAGCAGCCGGAATACAGGGTCCCAAGAGACCCAGTACTTC.